Below, 4 T cell receptor beta chains from the same sample are listed, as sequenced in a study of radiotherapy plus CTLA-4 blockade in lung cancer. Profiling relied on immunoSEQ multiplex PCR, and the TCRdb table lists in-frame clones only, not all of them. Here the sample spans 15,000 to 20,000 clones, roughly 86% being singletons. The sequencing used peripheral blood, collected from a patient treated with radiotherapy plus ipilimumab. These receptors all stem from a human donor with non-small cell lung cancer whose response to radiotherapy plus ipilimumab could not be evaluated.

The V gene is TRBV5-6, the J gene TRBJ2-5, with TRBD1 matching 8 bases. CDR3 length: 17 residues. The trim removed 5 bases at V and 0 bases at J, leaving 12 bases unmatched. CDR1 and CDR2 (germline): SGHDT, YYEEEE. CDR3 sequence: CASRLDREGHHQETQYF. CDR3 DNA sequence: TGTGCCAGCAGGCTGGACAGGGAAGGTCACCACCAAGAGACCCAGTACTTC. The whole variable domain, remainder taken from reference TRBV5-6 and TRBJ2-5, is DAGVTQSPTHLIKTRGQQVTLRCSPKSGHDTVSWYQQALGQGPQFIFQYYEEEERQRGNFPDRFSGHQFPNYSSELNVNALLLGDSALYLCASRLDREGHHQETQYFGPGTRLLVL.

This clone was counted a few times. The chain employs TRBV29-1 and TRBJ1-2, with D tentatively TRBD1 (5 bases). Trimming took 1 base from V and 1 from J, leaving 7 bases between them. The CDR3 totals 13 residues. Germline values: CDR1 SQVTM, CDR2 ANQGSEA. CDR3 residues: CSVEGQGNYGYTF. In DNA form, the CDR3 reads TGCAGCGTTGAAGGTCAGGGTAACTATGGCTACACCTTC.

J is TRBJ2-5 and V is TRBV28; 8 bases line up with TRBD1. CDR1 and CDR2 from the germline V gene are MDHEN and SYDVKM. The CDR3 spans 15 residues. The V and J ends lost 5 bases and 1 base, in that order; junction bases with no gene match: 6. The CDR3 region is CASSGTGTGQETQYF. CDR3 bases: TGTGCCAGCAGTGGCACCGGGACAGGCCAAGAGACCCAGTACTTC.

The chain employs TRBV9 and TRBJ2-1; TRBD2 aligns across 7 bases. The CDR3 has 14 amino acids. Trimming took 4 bases from V and 5 from J; bases not matched to a gene: 6. Germline V gene data show CDR1 as SGDLS and CDR2 as YYNGEE. DNA of the CDR3: TGTGCCAGCAGCCCGGGACTACCAAACAATGAGCAGTTCTTC. Translated: CASSPGLPNNEQFF.